The 10 T cell receptor beta chains in this list originate from one sample, sequenced in a study of neurological immune-mediated disorders (dated by TCRdb to about 2019). Preparation of the library involved 5' RACE. The sequencer listed for this sample is Illumina HiSeq 2500. The public reads were reanalyzed by TCRdb: fastp trimming at Q25, MiXCR alignment, in-frame beta chains only. Identical CDR3 proteins give one entry, which carries the most common genes and DNA. The sample includes about 30,000 distinct CDR3 sequences, with less than 15% observed a single time. The ten largest clones capture 7.8% of the sample. Sequencing was carried out using PBMCs. These receptors were collected from a man between 60 and 75 years old in good health.

This clonotype was seen ten or more times. The gene calls are TRBV12-3 or TRBV12-4 and TRBJ1-2; D is undetermined. This CDR3 is built from 14 residues. V was clipped by 3 bases and J by 8 bases, with 16 bases between them. CDR3 nucleotide sequence: TGTGCCAGCAGTTTCTCCGTCCGTCAGGCGGGCTACACCTTC. It is translated as CASSFSVRQAGYTF.

This clonotype has at least ten counts. The chain recombines TRBV7-9 with TRBJ1-5; a weak D match, TRBD1 (5 bases). Trimming took 3 bases from V and 2 from J, leaving 11 bases between them. The CDR3 totals 15 residues. The germline CDR1 and CDR2 sequences are SEHNR and FQNEAQ (reference sequence). CDR3 loop: CASSLGGWGNQPQHF. DNA of the CDR3: TGTGCCAGCAGCTTGGGGGGGTGGGGCAATCAGCCCCAGCATTTT.

This clonotype appeared many times. The rearrangement links TRBV5-1 to TRBJ1-4; 8 nucleotides line up with TRBD1. The CDR3 is 15 residues long. V gave up 3 bases and J gave up 3 bases; unmatched junction bases: 4. Germline lookup yields CDR1 SGHRS and CDR2 YFSETQ. This CDR3 is CASSWMGQANEKLFF. CDR3 sequence (DNA): TGCGCCAGCAGCTGGATGGGACAGGCTAATGAAAAACTGTTTTTT.

This clonotype was observed at least ten times. The chain links TRBV14 to TRBJ2-3; 9 bases map to TRBD2. The CDR3 consists of 15 residues. J gave up 2 bases and V 3 bases, and 3 bases lay outside the gene matches. Germline CDR1 SGHDN, CDR2 FVKESK. DNA of the CDR3: TGTGCCAGCAGCCACCTAGCGGGACACACAGATACGCAGTATTTT. Translating it yields CASSHLAGHTDTQYF.

This clonotype was counted many times. This chain links TRBV29-1 with TRBJ2-2, with 12 nucleotides matching TRBD1. The germline V gene encodes CDR1 SQVTM and CDR2 ANQGSEA. V dropped 5 bases and J dropped 5; count of bases not matched to a gene: 3. This CDR3 is built from 14 residues. Here the CDR3 reads CSVLGQGATGELFF. Here the CDR3 DNA reads TGCAGCGTTCTGGGACAGGGGGCAACCGGGGAGCTGTTTTTT.

About this clonotype: A junction end diverges from the germline sequence, so it may reflect a read error. This chain connects TRBV7-2 to TRBJ1-3; D is unresolved. There are 16 residues in the CDR3. CDR1 is SGHTA and CDR2 is FQGNSA in the germline V gene. The DNA of the CDR3 is TGTGCCAGCAGCTTAACACGGTGCTTCTCTGGAAACACCATATACTTT. It yields the protein CASSLTRCFSGNTIYF.

This clonotype ranks as medium-sized. V is TRBV4-2 and J is TRBJ2-4; perhaps TRBD2 as D (8 bases). CDR1 LGHNA and CDR2 YNFKEQ come from the germline V gene. The germline V and J ends were trimmed by 0 bases and 1 base, with 16 bases remaining between them. The CDR3 length is 18 residues. CDR3 residues: CASSQDSGGGNAKNIQYF. The CDR3 bases are TGTGCCAGCAGCCAAGATTCGGGAGGGGGCAATGCCAAAAACATTCAGTACTTC.

This clonotype was detected ten times or more. The rearrangement joins TRBV15 to TRBJ2-1; 8 bases line up with TRBD2. CDR1 LNHNV and CDR2 YYDKDF come from the germline V gene (reference sequence). There are 16 residues in the CDR3. Germline trimming cut 0 bases from V and 10 bases from J; bases unmatched to any gene: 11. CDR3 protein: CATSRELSGSNGEQFF. CDR3 DNA: TGTGCCACCAGCAGAGAGCTCAGCGGGAGTAATGGGGAGCAGTTCTTC.

There are many counts of this clonotype. The chain is built from TRBV7-8 and TRBJ2-5, with TRBD1 matching 10 bases. V lost 5 bases to trimming and J lost 2 bases; unmatched junction nucleotides: 8. The CDR3 length is 16 residues. Germline V gene lookup returns CDR1 SGHVS and CDR2 FQNEAQ. Written as DNA, the CDR3 is TGTGCCAGCAGCCTACGACAGGGGGCGAGGCAAGAGACCCAGTACTTC. This sequence encodes CASSLRQGARQETQYF.

This clonotype was seen ten or more times. The chain combines TRBV7-2 with TRBJ2-5; D is perhaps TRBD2 (5 bases). The ends were cut back, 1 base at V and 1 base at J, with 10 bases in the middle. Germline lookup yields CDR1 SGHTA and CDR2 FQGNSA. The CDR3 loop spans 15 amino acids. In DNA, the CDR3 is TGTGCCAGCAGCTTAGTAGGAGGCAGCCAAGAGACCCAGTACTTC. It yields the protein CASSLVGGSQETQYF.